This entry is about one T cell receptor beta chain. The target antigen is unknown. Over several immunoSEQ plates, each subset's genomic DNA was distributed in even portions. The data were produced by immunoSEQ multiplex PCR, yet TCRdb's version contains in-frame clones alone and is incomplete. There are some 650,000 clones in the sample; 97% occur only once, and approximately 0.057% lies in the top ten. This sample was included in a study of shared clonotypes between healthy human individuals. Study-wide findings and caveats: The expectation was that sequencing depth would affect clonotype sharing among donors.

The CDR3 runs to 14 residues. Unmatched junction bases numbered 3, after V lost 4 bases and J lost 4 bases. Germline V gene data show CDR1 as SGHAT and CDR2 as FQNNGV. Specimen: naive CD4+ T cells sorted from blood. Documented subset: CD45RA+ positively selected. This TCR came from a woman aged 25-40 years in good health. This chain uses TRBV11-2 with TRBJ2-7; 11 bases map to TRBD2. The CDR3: CASSSTSGSYEQYF. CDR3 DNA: TGTGCCAGCAGCTCAACTAGCGGGAGTTACGAGCAGTACTTC.